This TCR beta chain was sequenced in a study of human CD8 memory T cell subsets. It was UMI-labeled 5' RACE by which the TCR beta libraries were made. TCRdb reprocessed the 5' RACE reads, with one entry per CDR3 protein and no DNA. This sample's table reports fewer than 20,000 distinct CDR3 sequences. A negative magnetic separation step was used to enrich total CD8+ T cells. This CDR3 comprises 13 residues. Findings of the study overall: Stem-like memory T cells and precursor exhausted T cells both came out with similarly high diversity, but effector memory cells did not. When compared with each other, stem-like memory and precursor exhausted T cell repertoires showed minimal overlap.

A remark on this clonotype: What it binds is not known.

This chain connects TRBV12-3 or TRBV12-4 to TRBJ2-1. The sequence came from a human donor in good health. The sequenced sample consisted of CD8+ T cells from PBMCs. CDR3 in amino acids: CASSLGQANEQFF.